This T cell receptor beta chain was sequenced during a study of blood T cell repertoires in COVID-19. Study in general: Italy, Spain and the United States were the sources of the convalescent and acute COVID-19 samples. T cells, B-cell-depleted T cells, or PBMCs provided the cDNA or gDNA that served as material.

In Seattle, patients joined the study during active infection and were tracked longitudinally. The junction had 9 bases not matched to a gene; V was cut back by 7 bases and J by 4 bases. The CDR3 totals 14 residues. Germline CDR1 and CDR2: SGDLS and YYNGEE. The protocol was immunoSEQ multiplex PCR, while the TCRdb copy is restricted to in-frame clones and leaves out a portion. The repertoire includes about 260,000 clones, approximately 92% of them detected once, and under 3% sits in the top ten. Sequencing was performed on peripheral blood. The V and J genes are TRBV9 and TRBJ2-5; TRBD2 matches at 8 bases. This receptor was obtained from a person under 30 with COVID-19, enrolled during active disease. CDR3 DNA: TGTGCCAGCTCTCCCGCGGGAGGTTCAGAGACCCAGTACTTC. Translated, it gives CASSPAGGSETQYF.